This TCR beta chain is drawn from a study of response to subunit inactivated influenza vaccine. Study-wide results and limits: Seasonal influenza vaccination, on each occasion, was suggested by the authors to recruit few new T cells.

Points on this clonotype: What it binds is not known.

V lost 2 bases, J lost 7 bases, and 7 bases stayed unmatched. Germline CDR1 KGHDR, CDR2 SFDVKD. CDR3 length equals 15 residues. Via MiXCR, TCRdb re-called the RT-PCR reads, giving one row per CDR3 protein. This repertoire shows around 520,000 distinct CDR3 sequences, around 25% found once; its top ten account for approximately 1.9%. The sequence came from a man in his forties or fifties who received an inactivated influenza vaccine. The sequencing used CD4+ T cells sorted from PBMCs, collected more than 4 days after vaccination. The chain links TRBV24-1 to TRBJ1-2; 9 bases agree with TRBD1. The DNA for the CDR3 is TGTGCCACCAGTGATTCCGGGACAGGGCAGCGTGGCTACACCTTC. Translated, it gives CATSDSGTGQRGYTF.